This entry is about one T cell receptor (beta chain). Antigen specificity is unknown. The V gene's germline CDR1 is SQVTM and CDR2 ANQGSEA. Between the trimmed V and J ends, which lost 2 bases and 0 bases, there was a span of 8 bases. The CDR3 has 13 residues. Primers: 60 Vbeta forward and 13 Jbeta reverse. Assay used: immunoSEQ multiplex PCR; TCRdb lists only in-frame clones, some missing. The data show about 140,000 clones, about 84% seen once. This sample stems from a study of cytomegalovirus exposure and HLA in healthy donors. Study-wide points: In presence/absence analyses, roughly uniform sequencing depth across donors was assumed. Whilst most TCR sequences proved rare, a subset of public TCRs occurred across many donors.

The receptor's source is a middle-aged woman in good health and CMV-seropositive. Material: PBMCs. The chain uses TRBV29-1 and TRBJ2-7, with D possibly matching TRBD1 (6 bases). CDR3 coding DNA: TGCAGCGTTGAACTGGACAGCTCCTACGAGCAGTACTTC. Encoded protein: CSVELDSSYEQYF.